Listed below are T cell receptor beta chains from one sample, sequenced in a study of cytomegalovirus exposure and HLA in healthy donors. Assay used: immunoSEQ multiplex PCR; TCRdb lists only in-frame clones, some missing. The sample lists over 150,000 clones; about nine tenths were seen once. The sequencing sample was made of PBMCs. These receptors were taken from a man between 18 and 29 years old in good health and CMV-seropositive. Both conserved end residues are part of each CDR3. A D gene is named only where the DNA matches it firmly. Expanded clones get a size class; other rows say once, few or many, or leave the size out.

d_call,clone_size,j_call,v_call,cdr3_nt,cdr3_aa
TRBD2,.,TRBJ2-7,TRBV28,TGTGCCAGCAGTTATGTGGTAGCGGGCTACGAGCAGTACTTC,CASSYVVAGYEQYF
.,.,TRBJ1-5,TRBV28,TGTGCCAGCAGTTCGACAGCCCCTAGCAATCAGCCCCAGCATTTT,CASSSTAPSNQPQHF
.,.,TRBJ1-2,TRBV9,TGTGCCAGCAGCCCCTTTGATAGGACTTACGGCTACACCTTC,CASSPFDRTYGYTF
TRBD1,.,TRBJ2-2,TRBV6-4,TGTGCCAGCAGTGACTCGACAGGGGGCACCGGGGAGCTGTTTTTT,CASSDSTGGTGELFF
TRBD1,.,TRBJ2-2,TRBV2,TGTGCCAGCAGAAGTACCTATAGGCCCAGACAGGGGTCGAACACCGGGGAGCTGTTTTTT,CASRSTYRPRQGSNTGELFF
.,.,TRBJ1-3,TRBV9,TGTGCCAGCAGCGCGTTCCAGGGAACCTCTGGAAACACCATATATTTT,CASSAFQGTSGNTIYF
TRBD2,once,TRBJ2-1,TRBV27,TGTGCCAGCAGAAACGGGACTACGAGCTCCTACAATGAGCAGTTCTTC,CASRNGTTSSYNEQFF
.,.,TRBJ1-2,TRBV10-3,TGTGCCGCCTCATCTGGGGCGTATGAAGGCTACACCTTC,CAASSGAYEGYTF
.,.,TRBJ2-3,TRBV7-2,TGTGCCAGCAGCTTAGAAGTGGGAGGTGGTTGGGAGACGCAGTATTTT,CASSLEVGGGWETQYF
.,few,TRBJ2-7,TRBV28,TGTGCCAGCGGAGAGGGTCAATCCTACGAGCAGTACTTC,CASGEGQSYEQYF
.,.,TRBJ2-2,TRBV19,TGTGCCAGTATATCTCAGGGGTTAGACACCGGGGAGCTGTTTTTT,CASISQGLDTGELFF
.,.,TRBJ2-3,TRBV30,TGTGCCTGGACTCGGGGCGGGACGACAGATACGCAGTATTTT,CAWTRGGTTDTQYF
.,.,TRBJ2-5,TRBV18,TGTGCCAGCTCTCCGCGGGGAAACCAAGAGACCCAGTACTTC,CASSPRGNQETQYF
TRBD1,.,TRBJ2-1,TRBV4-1,TGCGCCAGCAGCCCCAGAAGGGGGCTCTCCTACAATGAGCAGTTCTTC,CASSPRRGLSYNEQFF
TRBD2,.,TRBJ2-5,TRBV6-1,TGTGCCAGCAGAAAAGGACTAGCGGGAGCTGGCCCACACTTC,CASRKGLAGAGPHF
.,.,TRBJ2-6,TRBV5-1,TGCGCCAGCAGTGGACAGAGAAGCTCTGGGGCCAACGTCCTGACTTTC,CASSGQRSSGANVLTF
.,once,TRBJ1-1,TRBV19,TGTGCCAGTTATACGGGGGGAATGAACACTGAAGCTTTCTTT,CASYTGGMNTEAFF
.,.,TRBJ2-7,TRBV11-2,TGTGCCAGCAAAAATGGGAGCGGGGAGCAGTACTTC,CASKNGSGEQYF
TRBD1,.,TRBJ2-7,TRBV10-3,TGTGCCATCAGCCGGGACAGGGGCCAAGGCGAGCAGTACTTC,CAISRDRGQGEQYF
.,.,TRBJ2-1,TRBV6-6,TGTGCCAGCAGCCCCGCGGCCGGGAATGAGCAGTTCTTC,CASSPAAGNEQFF
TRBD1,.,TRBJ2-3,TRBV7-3,TGTGCCAGCAGCTCAATCACAGGGGAATCCACAGATACGCAGTATTTT,CASSSITGESTDTQYF
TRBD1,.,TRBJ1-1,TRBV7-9,TGTGCCAGCAGCATGGGACAGGGACAGAACACTGAAGCTTTCTTT,CASSMGQGQNTEAFF
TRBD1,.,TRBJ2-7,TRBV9,TGTGCCAGCAGCCCACAGACAGGGTCTCGCGAGCAGTACTTC,CASSPQTGSREQYF
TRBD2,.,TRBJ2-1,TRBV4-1,TGCGCCAGCAGCCAAGAGGGGACTAGCGGGATCTACAATGAGCAGTTCTTC,CASSQEGTSGIYNEQFF
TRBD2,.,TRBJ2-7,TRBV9,TGTGCCAGCAGCGCAGGGACTAGTAGATGGTTGGGCCACGAGCAGTACTTC,CASSAGTSRWLGHEQYF
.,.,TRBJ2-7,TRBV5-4,TGTGCCAGCAGCCCCCTCGCCCAGGGGAAAGGCTACGAGCAGTACTTC,CASSPLAQGKGYEQYF
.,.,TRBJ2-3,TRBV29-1,TGCAGCGTTGAGAAGGGTGGGGGGAGCACAGATACGCAGTATTTT,CSVEKGGGSTDTQYF
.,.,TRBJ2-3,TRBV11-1,TGTGCCAGCAGCCTCAGGCCTGTTGGCGGGAGCACAGATACGCAGTATTTT,CASSLRPVGGSTDTQYF
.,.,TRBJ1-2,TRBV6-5,TGTGCCAGCAGTTACCTGACCCTCTCGGGGGGCTACACCTTC,CASSYLTLSGGYTF
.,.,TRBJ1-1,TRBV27,TGTGCCAGCAGTTTATCGGGTCAGGGGTTTGAAGCTTTCTTT,CASSLSGQGFEAFF
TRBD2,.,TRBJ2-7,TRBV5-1,TGCGCCAGCAGCTCCTCCACTAGCGGGGGTGAGCAGTACTTC,CASSSSTSGGEQYF
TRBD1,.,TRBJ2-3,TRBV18,TGTGCCAGCTCACCGGGACAGCAGCTAGATACGCAGTATTTT,CASSPGQQLDTQYF
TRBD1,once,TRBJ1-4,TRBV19,TGTGCCAGTACCCAAACAGGGGGCCCTGAAAAACTGTTTTTT,CASTQTGGPEKLFF
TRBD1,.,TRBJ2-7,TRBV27,TGTGCCAGCAGTCCTGAGACAGGGACCGCTTTCGAGCAGTACTTC,CASSPETGTAFEQYF
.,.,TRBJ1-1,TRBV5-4,TGTGCCAGCAGCTTGCAGGGTACGGAAGCTTTCTTT,CASSLQGTEAFF
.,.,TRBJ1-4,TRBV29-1,TGCAGCGTCACTTGGGGGGGAACAACTAATGAAAAACTGTTTTTT,CSVTWGGTTNEKLFF
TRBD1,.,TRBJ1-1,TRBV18,TGTGCCAGCTCATCGGACAGGGGGACTGAAGCTTTCTTT,CASSSDRGTEAFF
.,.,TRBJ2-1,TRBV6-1,TGTGCCAGCAGTGGCGATCGGGGATCGGGCTACAATGAGCAGTTCTTC,CASSGDRGSGYNEQFF
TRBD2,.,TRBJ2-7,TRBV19,TGTGCCAGTAGTACTAGCGGAGGGTACGAGCAGTACTTC,CASSTSGGYEQYF
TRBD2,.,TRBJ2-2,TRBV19,TGTGTTGAGACTAGCGGGAGTCCCGGGGAGCTGTTTTTT,CVETSGSPGELFF
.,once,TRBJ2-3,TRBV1,TGCACCAGTCAACAGGGACACGATCTGAATACGCAGTATTTT,CTSQQGHDLNTQYF
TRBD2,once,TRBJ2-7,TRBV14,TGTGCCAGCAGCCAAGAGTCGGGAGGGCCGGGCGAGCAGTACTTC,CASSQESGGPGEQYF
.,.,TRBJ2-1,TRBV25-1,TGTGCCAGCGGTACCTTGTCACAAGCCTACAATGAGCAGTTCTTC,CASGTLSQAYNEQFF
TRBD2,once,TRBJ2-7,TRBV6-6,TGTGCCAGCAGTGCCTCCGGGACTAGAACCTACGAGCAGTACTTC,CASSASGTRTYEQYF
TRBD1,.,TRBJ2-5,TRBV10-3,TGTGCCACGACGACAGGGGGCGAACGGGAGACCCAGTACTTC,CATTTGGERETQYF
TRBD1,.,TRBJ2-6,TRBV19,TGTGCCAGTAGACCGGGACAGGGTGTCTCTGGGGCCAACGTCCTGACTTTC,CASRPGQGVSGANVLTF
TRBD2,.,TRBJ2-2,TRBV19,TGTGCCAGTAGTATAACTAGCGGGAGGGCCTCCACCGGGGAGCTGTTTTTT,CASSITSGRASTGELFF
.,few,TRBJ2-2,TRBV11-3,TGTGCCAGCAGCTTAGATCGGAACACCGGGGAGCTGTTTTTT,CASSLDRNTGELFF
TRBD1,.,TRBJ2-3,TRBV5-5,TGTGCCAGCAGCCGCGAGGGACAGATCACAGATACGCAGTATTTT,CASSREGQITDTQYF
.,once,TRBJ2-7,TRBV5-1,TGCGCCAGCAGCTTGGCCCCGGGAAGCTCCTACGAGCAGTACTTC,CASSLAPGSSYEQYF
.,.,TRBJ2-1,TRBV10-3,TGTGCCATCAGTGACAGCGGAATGGTGGATGAGCAGTTCTTC,CAISDSGMVDEQFF